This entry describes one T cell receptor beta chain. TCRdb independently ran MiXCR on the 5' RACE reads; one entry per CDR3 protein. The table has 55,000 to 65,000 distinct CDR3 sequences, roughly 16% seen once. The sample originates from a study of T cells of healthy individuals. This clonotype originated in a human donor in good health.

The CDR3 DNA follows: TGTGCCAGCAGCGGGACCCTTGACACAACGAGGGCCCGGTTCAATGAGCAGTTCTTC. It specifies CASSGTLDTTRARFNEQFF. The V and J genes are TRBV6-2 or TRBV6-3 and TRBJ2-1; the D gene could be TRBD1 or TRBD2 (5 bases each). Germline-derived CDR1 and CDR2 are MNHEY and SVGEGT. The CDR3 runs to 19 residues. V lost 6 bases to trimming and J lost 6 bases, with 30 bases between them.